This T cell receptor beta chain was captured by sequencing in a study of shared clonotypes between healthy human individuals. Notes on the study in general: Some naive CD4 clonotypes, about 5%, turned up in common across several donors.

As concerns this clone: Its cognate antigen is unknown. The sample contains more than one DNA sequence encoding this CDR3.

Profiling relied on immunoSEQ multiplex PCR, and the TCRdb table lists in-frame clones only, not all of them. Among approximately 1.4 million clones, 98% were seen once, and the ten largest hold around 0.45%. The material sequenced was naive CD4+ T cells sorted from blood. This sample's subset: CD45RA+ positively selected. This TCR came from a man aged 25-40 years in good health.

CDR3 nucleotides: TGTGCCAGCAGCTTGGTTGGTGGCAATCAGCCCCAGCATTTT. This encodes CASSLVGGNQPQHF. The genes are TRBV5-5 and TRBJ1-5; no clear D gene. The CDR3 has 14 amino acids. Trimming cost V 0 bases and J 2 bases, with 6 bases left between them. Germline lookup yields CDR1 SGHKS and CDR2 YYEKEE (reference sequence). Based on the CDR3 plus reference TRBV5-5 and TRBJ1-5, the full variable domain is DAGVTQSPTHLIKTRGQQVTLRCSPISGHKSVSWYQQVLGQGPQFIFQYYEKEERGRGNFPDRFSARQFPNYSSELNVNALLLGDSALYLCASSLVGGNQPQHFGDGTRLSIL.